The clone carrying this T cell receptor (beta chain) was observed once. Method: immunoSEQ multiplex PCR; TCRdb's copy keeps in-frame clones and lacks some. The sample records over 95,000 clones, 84% being singletons. The data belong to a study of blood T cell repertoires in COVID-19. This CDR3 spans 19 amino acids. The sequenced sample was peripheral blood. The chain uses TRBV21-1 and TRBJ1-1; TRBD1 is the table's D call and was not checked against the DNA. TRBV21-1 is assigned pseudogene status. The clonotype originates from a woman aged 35 to 49 with acute or convalescent COVID-19. The CDR3 DNA reads TGTGCCAGCAGCAAGGGGAGATATAACAGGGGGTCTATGAACACTGAAGCTTTCTTT. It is translated as CASSKGRYNRGSMNTEAFF.